This TCR beta chain was recovered during a study of T cell repertoires in cytomegalovirus infection. Study results and caveats: The ex vivo response showed dominance by HLA-C-restricted CMV-specific TCR beta clonotypes. Of the TCR beta families, the public ones yielded a cumulative frequency that identified carriers of CMV plus the relevant HLA.

Notes on this clonotype: Its antigen remains unidentified.

This CDR3 has 14 amino acids. V lost 0 bases, J lost 8 bases, and 12 bases lay in between. Germline V lookup: CDR1 MGHRA, CDR2 YSYEKL. In TCRdb, the reads were re-called with MiXCR into one record per CDR3 protein. The sample carries about 400,000 distinct CDR3 sequences, roughly a third recorded once. The TCR sequence derives from a human donor in good health (CMV status not recorded). Some clones in this sample may be carry-over from other donors' samples. The V gene is TRBV4-1, the J gene TRBJ2-3, with D possibly being TRBD1 (5 bases). The material sequenced was cultured PBMCs, taken from culture after CMV antigen stimulation. CDR3 loop: CASSQDSGQGTQYF. CDR3 in DNA: TGCGCCAGCAGCCAAGATTCAGGTCAGGGTACGCAGTATTTT.